Listed below are T cell receptor beta chains from one sample, sequenced in a study of graft-versus-host responses after intestinal transplantation. Data came from immunoSEQ multiplex PCR; TCRdb stores just in-frame clones and leaves some out. The sample consists of approximately 8,800 clones, around 74% of them appearing once. This sample comprised ileum tissue, obtained about 70 weeks after intestinal transplant. Every receptor here comes from a human patient who received an intestinal transplant, so some T cells may come from the graft donor. The CDR3 runs from the conserved cysteine through the conserved F or W. The D gene is left open where the match is weak. Size values are once, few and many counts, or a class for expanded clones, and some rows have none.

TRBJ1-2 | - | TRBV7-9 | 14 | - | TGTGCCAGCAGCTTAGCAGCACAGGGACATGGCTACACCTTC | CASSLAAQGHGYTF
TRBJ1-5 | - | TRBV2 | 13 | medium-sized | TGTGCCAGCAGTGCCGGGGTCAATCAGCCCCAGCATTTT | CASSAGVNQPQHF
TRBJ2-5 | TRBD2 | TRBV7-2 | 18 | - | TGTGCCAGCAGCTTAAGAGGGTATAGCGGGAGAGTTCAAGAGACCCAGTACTTC | CASSLRGYSGRVQETQYF
TRBJ2-1 | - | TRBV5-6 | 15 | - | TGTGCCAGCAGCTTGGATCCGGGGGTCTACAATGAGCAGTTCTTC | CASSLDPGVYNEQFF
TRBJ2-2 | - | TRBV11-3 | 14 | - | TGTGCCAGCAGCTTGACACAGGGAAGCGGGGAGCTGTTTTTT | CASSLTQGSGELFF
TRBJ2-3 | - | TRBV7-8 | 16 | few | TGTGCCAGCAGACCCACGACAGGAAGCCCCACAGATACGCAGTATTTT | CASRPTTGSPTDTQYF
TRBJ1-4 | TRBD1 | TRBV7-9 | 14 | - | TGTGCCAGCAGCTTGGGACAGGGCGTGGAAAAACTGTTTTTT | CASSLGQGVEKLFF
TRBJ1-4 | - | TRBV5-5 | 13 | - | TGTGCCAGCAGCTTGACAGGAAACGAAAAACTGTTTTTT | CASSLTGNEKLFF
TRBJ2-5 | - | TRBV7-2 | 15 | - | TGTGCCAGCAGCGTAGTAGCGTCTGTACGGGAGACCCAGTACTTC | CASSVVASVRETQYF
TRBJ1-2 | - | TRBV6-9 | 12 | - | TGTGCCAGCAGTTACTCAGGTTATGGCTACACCTTC | CASSYSGYGYTF
TRBJ2-7 | - | TRBV28 | 13 | once | TGTGCCAGCAGTTTAAGATCTCGAGACGAGCAGTACTTC | CASSLRSRDEQYF
TRBJ2-1 | - | TRBV21-1 | 15 | once | TGTGCCAGCAGCTTTGGGGGCGCTCAGCACAATGAGCAGTTCTTC | CASSFGGAQHNEQFF
TRBJ1-2 | - | TRBV30 | 12 | - | TGTGCCTGGAGTGTACAGGGTAATGGCTACACCTTC | CAWSVQGNGYTF
TRBJ2-1 | TRBD2 | TRBV6-4 | 13 | - | TGTGCCAGCAGTTCTAGCGGGGTCAATGAGCAGTTCTTC | CASSSSGVNEQFF
TRBJ1-1 | - | TRBV10-3 | 13 | - | TGTGCCATCAGTGAAAGGCAGAACACTGAAGCTTTCTTT | CAISERQNTEAFF
TRBJ2-1 | TRBD2 | TRBV7-7 | 15 | - | TGTGCTAGCAGCTTATCAGCGGGAGGATTATATGAGCAGTTCTTC | CASSLSAGGLYEQFF
TRBJ2-7 | TRBD2 | TRBV28 | 17 | - | TGTGCCAGCAGTTCTGTACCTTTCGCACGGGGGGACTACGAGCAGTACTTC | CASSSVPFARGDYEQYF
TRBJ2-7 | - | TRBV27 | 13 | - | TGTGCCAGCCTATCCCCGGCCAGCTACGAGCAGTACTTC | CASLSPASYEQYF
TRBJ2-1 | TRBD2 | TRBV28 | 15 | - | TGTGCCAGCACCACTGGGACTAAAGCGAACAATGAGCAGTTCTTC | CASTTGTKANNEQFF
TRBJ2-5 | TRBD2 | TRBV19 | 15 | once | TGTGCCAGTAGTACGGGACTAGCGGGGCAAGAGACCCAGTACTTC | CASSTGLAGQETQYF
TRBJ2-5 | - | TRBV7-9 | 15 | - | TGTGCCAGCAGCGAAATCCTATCTCCTCAAGAGACCCAGTACTTC | CASSEILSPQETQYF
TRBJ1-1 | - | TRBV5-1 | 17 | - | TGCGCCAGCAGCCTGCAGGGTCAAGCCCTTTCAGGCACTGAAGCTTTCTTT | CASSLQGQALSGTEAFF
TRBJ2-6 | - | TRBV28 | 17 | - | TGTGCCAGCAGTGTTCAGGGAGTCCTGTCTGGGGCCAACGTCCTGACTTTC | CASSVQGVLSGANVLTF